This TCR beta chain was sequenced in a study of blood T cell repertoires in COVID-19. The sample holds a few counts of this clone. CDR3 length equals 12 residues. Germline values: CDR1 SGHNT, CDR2 YYREEE (reference sequence). The germline V and J ends were trimmed by 0 bases and 5 bases, with 6 bases remaining between them. Assay used: immunoSEQ multiplex PCR; TCRdb lists only in-frame clones, some missing. Of about 170,000 clones in the sample, 70% to 85% were seen once. The sequence was obtained from a woman between 65 and 79 years old in a cohort exposed to, infected with or recovered from COVID-19 (not recorded which). This rearrangement joins TRBV5-4 to TRBJ2-7, with a possible D match to TRBD1 (5 bases). Sequencing was done on a sample of PBMCs or T cells enriched from blood (not recorded which). Written as DNA, the CDR3 is TGTGCCAGCAGCTTGGACAGGAACGAGCAGTACTTC. Its translation: CASSLDRNEQYF.